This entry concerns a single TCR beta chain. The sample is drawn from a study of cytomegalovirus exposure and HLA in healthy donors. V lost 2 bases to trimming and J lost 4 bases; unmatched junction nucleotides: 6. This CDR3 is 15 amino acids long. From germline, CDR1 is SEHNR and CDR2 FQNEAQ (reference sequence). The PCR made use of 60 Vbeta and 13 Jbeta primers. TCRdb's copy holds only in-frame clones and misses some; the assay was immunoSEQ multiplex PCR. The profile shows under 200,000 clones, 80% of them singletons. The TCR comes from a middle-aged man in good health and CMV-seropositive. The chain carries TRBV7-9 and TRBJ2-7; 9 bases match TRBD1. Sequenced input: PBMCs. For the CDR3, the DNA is TGTGCCAGCAGCTTACCGGGACAGGGTTGGTACGAGCAGTACTTC. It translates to CASSLPGQGWYEQYF.